Below are 20 T cell receptor beta chains sequenced from a single sample in a study of blood T cell repertoires in COVID-19. Method: immunoSEQ multiplex PCR; TCRdb's copy keeps in-frame clones and lacks some. The sample lists roughly 200,000 clones; about 86% were seen once. The sample comprised PBMCs or T cells enriched from blood (not recorded which). The receptors stem from a woman aged 45-65 years in a cohort exposed to, infected with or recovered from COVID-19 (not recorded which).

This clone occurred once. This chain joins TRBV7-2 and TRBJ1-2, with a possible D match to TRBD1 (6 bases). CDR3 size: 14 residues. CDR1 is SGHTA, CDR2 FQGNSA, per germline. V lost 5 bases and J 3 bases, leaving 13 bases between the germline ends. Here the CDR3 DNA reads TGTGCCAGCAGCCCCGCAGGGGTAGACTATGGCTACACCTTC. Its protein is CASSPAGVDYGYTF.

The chain employs TRBV18 and TRBJ2-5; 10 bases map to TRBD2. The ends lost 3 bases at V and 2 bases at J; junction bases unmatched: 6. This CDR3 comprises 16 residues. Germline V gives CDR1 KGHSH, CDR2 LQKENI. This CDR3 reads CASSPFSGGAQETQYF. CDR3 DNA: TGTGCCAGCTCACCGTTCAGCGGGGGGGCTCAAGAGACCCAGTACTTC.

This chain links TRBV6-6 with TRBJ1-2; D might be TRBD1 (5 bases). CDR1 is MNHNY, CDR2 SVGAGI, per germline (reference sequence). Trimming pared 7 bases from V and 3 bases from J, leaving 12 bases between. This CDR3 contains 13 residues. CDR3 DNA: TGTGCCAGCAATGGCCCGACAGACTATGGCTACACCTTC. Protein sequence: CASNGPTDYGYTF.

The J gene is TRBJ2-7, the V gene TRBV2; D may be TRBD2 (5 bases). CDR3 length equals 14 residues. Trimming shortened V by 6 bases and J by 0 bases, and 12 bases separated the two germline ends. Per germline, CDR1 SNHLY and CDR2 FYNNEI. CDR3 in amino acids: CASRPYGDSYEQYF. DNA for the CDR3: TGTGCCAGCAGACCGTACGGGGACTCCTACGAGCAGTACTTC.

The chain employs TRBV5-1 and TRBJ2-3; 7 bases match TRBD1. CDR3 length: 15 residues. Trimming removed 0 bases from V and 3 bases from J; junction bases left unmatched: 4. The germline CDR1 and CDR2 sequences are SGHRS and YFSETQ. The CDR3 here is CASSLGDRRTDTQYF. Here the CDR3 DNA reads TGCGCCAGCAGCTTGGGGGACAGACGGACAGATACGCAGTATTTT. Full variable domain (missing parts from reference TRBV5-1 and TRBJ2-3): KAGVTQTPRYLIKTRGQQVTLSCSPISGHRSVSWYQQTPGQGLQFLFEYFSETQRNKGNFPGRFSGRQFSNSRSEMNVSTLELGDSALYLCASSLGDRRTDTQYFGPGTRLTVL.

The V and J genes are TRBV9 and TRBJ2-7; D possibly corresponds to TRBD2 (8 bases). Trimming stripped 4 bases from V and 7 bases from J, with 24 bases between. The germline V gene encodes CDR1 SGDLS and CDR2 YYNGEE. This CDR3 is built from 16 residues. CDR3 in amino acids: CASSRTYGRGLEEQYF. CDR3 sequence (DNA): TGTGCCAGCAGCAGAACCTACGGGAGGGGGCTGGAGGAGCAGTACTTC.

This clone occurred once. J is TRBJ1-1 and V is TRBV5-1, with a tentative D call TRBD1 (5 bases). The germline V gene encodes CDR1 SGHRS and CDR2 YFSETQ. The CDR3 extends over 13 amino acids. Trimming shortened V by 5 bases and J by 1 base, and 9 bases separated the two germline ends. DNA for the CDR3: TGCGCCAGCAGAGACAGCGCGAACACTGAAGCTTTCTTT. Its translation: CASRDSANTEAFF.

In this sample, this clone turned up once. The chain is built from TRBV7-9 and TRBJ2-1, with TRBD2 matching over 16 bases. The germline CDR1 and CDR2 sequences are SEHNR and FQNEAQ (reference sequence). The CDR3 is made up of 19 amino acids. V gave up 4 bases and J gave up 6 bases; unmatched junction bases: 12. The CDR3 DNA reads TGTGCCAGCAGCTCCTTATCCGGGACTAGCGGGGGGGCCCTCAATGAGCAGTTCTTC. Its protein product is CASSSLSGTSGGALNEQFF.

The gene calls are TRBV7-6 and TRBJ2-3; maybe TRBD2 (5 bases). CDR3 length equals 13 residues. Germline assignment: CDR1 SGHVS and CDR2 FNYEAQ. V shed 1 base and J shed 11 bases, with 13 bases lying between them. CDR3 sequence: CASSLGGPGGQYF. The DNA for the CDR3 is TGTGCCAGCAGCTTAGGAGGGCCAGGCGGGCAGTATTTT.

J is TRBJ2-3 and V is TRBV12-3 or TRBV12-4; D gene uncertain. The length of the CDR3 is 12 residues. The V gene lost 1 base and the J gene lost 7 bases, with 6 bases spanning the gap. The CDR3 DNA reads TGTGCCAGCAGTTTAGGCGCCTATACGCAGTATTTT. Amino acid sequence: CASSLGAYTQYF.

The rearrangement links TRBV11-2 to TRBJ2-2; 7 bases line up with TRBD1. The trim removed 9 bases at V and 1 base at J, leaving 5 bases unmatched. The CDR3 has 14 amino acids. Germline V lookup: CDR1 SGHAT, CDR2 FQNNGV. The CDR3 reads CASLGTENTGELFF. DNA for the CDR3: TGTGCCAGTCTCGGGACAGAGAACACCGGGGAGCTGTTTTTT.

The CDR3 DNA follows: TGTGCCAGCTCACCATTCGTCGGGGGTTCCTACAATGAGCAGTTCTTC. This encodes CASSPFVGGSYNEQFF. The gene calls are TRBV18 and TRBJ2-1; a possible D gene is TRBD2 (6 bases). CDR3 length: 16 amino acids. The V gene lost 2 bases and the J gene lost 1 base, with 12 bases spanning the gap. Germline CDR1 and CDR2: KGHSH and LQKENI.

The V call is TRBV5-4, the J call TRBJ2-1; TRBD2 matches at 11 bases. V lost 4 bases to trimming and J lost 7 bases; unmatched junction nucleotides: 7. The CDR3 runs 15 residues. Germline-derived CDR1 and CDR2 are SGHNT and YYREEE (reference sequence). Here the CDR3 DNA reads TGTGCCAGCAGCATACTAGCGGGGGCAGGGAATGAGCAGTTCTTC. Amino acid sequence: CASSILAGAGNEQFF.

As concerns this clone: This is likely a read error, given that the CDR3 carries no conserved phenylalanine or tryptophan at its end. The DNA is left out, because the CDR3 cannot be placed on it with certainty; the CDR3 is given as TCRdb lists it. The chain couples TRBV21-1 to TRBJ2-7; TRBD1 is taken as the D call from the table, unchecked against the DNA. TRBV21-1 is shown as a pseudogene. From its first to its last residue, the CDR3 has 13 amino acids. This CDR3 is CASSKVPPGTGLL.

The chain combines TRBV6-5 with TRBJ2-7; 9 nucleotides line up with TRBD1. V gave up 6 bases and J gave up 5 bases; unmatched junction bases: 8. CDR3 length: 14 amino acids. Germline V gives CDR1 MNHEY, CDR2 SVGAGI. CDR3 protein: CASSYDRGSNEQYF. As DNA, the CDR3 is TGTGCCAGCAGCTACGACAGGGGGTCGAACGAGCAGTACTTC.

The V gene is TRBV28, the J gene TRBJ2-1; D is possibly TRBD1 (6 bases). Germline CDR1 and CDR2: MDHEN and SYDVKM. The CDR3 length is 14 residues. V was cut by 6 bases and J by 0 bases, with 9 bases left in between. The DNA for the CDR3 is TGTGCCAGCAGGACAGGCATCTCCTACAATGAGCAGTTCTTC. Encoded protein: CASRTGISYNEQFF. Full variable domain (missing parts from reference TRBV28 and TRBJ2-1): DVKVTQSSRYLVKRTGEKVFLECVQDMDHENMFWYRQDPGLGLRLIYFSYDVKMKEKGDIPEGYSVSREKKERFSLILESASTNQTSMYLCASRTGISYNEQFFGPGTRLTVL.

The chain links TRBV6-5 to TRBJ1-6; 7 bases are shared with TRBD1. The CDR3 is 15 residues long. From germline, CDR1 is MNHEY and CDR2 SVGAGI. Trimming cost V 5 bases and J 7 bases; bases outside gene matches: 8. The CDR3, as DNA: TGTGCCAGCAGTACCCCGGACAGGCCCAATTCACCCCTCCACTTT. Amino acids: CASSTPDRPNSPLHF.

V gene TRBV12-3 or TRBV12-4 combines with J gene TRBJ1-4; D is uncertain. V was cut by 4 bases and J by 7 bases, with 10 bases left in between. The CDR3 spans 13 residues. The CDR3 region is CASSYDTIEKLFF. CDR3 sequence (DNA): TGTGCCAGCAGTTACGACACAATTGAAAAACTGTTTTTT.

The V and J genes are TRBV10-2 and TRBJ2-2; D uncertain. Germline V gives CDR1 WSHSY, CDR2 SAAADI. This CDR3 has 14 residues. Trimming removed 7 bases at V and 0 bases at J, with 9 bases between. CDR3 nucleotide sequence: TGCGCCAGCATTGGCCAGACGAACACCGGGGAGCTGTTTTTT. It encodes CASIGQTNTGELFF.

This clone was recorded a few times. The genes are TRBV5-8 and TRBJ1-2, with D uncertain. The CDR3 has 15 amino acids. V gave up 1 base and J gave up 6 bases, with 16 bases separating them. The germline V gene has CDR1 SGHTS and CDR2 YDEGEE. CDR3 region: CASSLIGIPPDGYTF. The CDR3 nucleotides are TGTGCCAGCAGCTTGATCGGGATACCCCCGGATGGCTACACCTTC.